This record covers a single T cell receptor (beta chain). Its antigen is as yet unknown. V shed 4 bases and J shed 3 bases, with 17 bases lying between them. This CDR3 comprises 15 residues. CDR1 SGHTS and CDR2 YDEGEE come from the germline V gene. The entry originates in a study of OX40 agonist ivuxolimab in advanced cancers. Study-wide context: Patients received intravenous ivuxolimab every 2 weeks at 0.01 to 10 mg/kg. Therapy given before enrollment (anti-PD-1, anti-PD-L1 or anti-CTLA-4) was allowed, and 35% to 45% had some.

Notes on the study in general: Expanded clones were, on average, more numerous among CD8+ T cells than CD4+.

Repertoires were generated with immunoSEQ multiplex PCR, while TCRdb's copy carries only in-frame clones and drops some. The data show about 75,000 clones, more than 80% seen once. Blood samples were obtained at baseline, cycle 4 day 1, and cycle 7 day 1. V is TRBV5-8 and J is TRBJ2-7; TRBD1 might be the D (6 bases). This specimen was CD4+ or CD8+ T cells sorted from blood, taken in a trial of the OX40 agonist ivuxolimab. The TCR originated in an adult with an advanced solid tumor such as melanoma, head and neck, liver or kidney cancer. CDR3 region: CASSRRQAGIYEQYF. Here the CDR3 DNA reads TGTGCCAGCAGCCGCCGACAGGCAGGGATCTACGAGCAGTACTTC.